The subject of this entry is one TCR beta chain. This sample was taken from a study of shared clonotypes between healthy human individuals. Using immunoSEQ multiplex PCR, the repertoire was profiled, and TCRdb retains in-frame clones only, with some absent. This sample yields roughly 2.5 million clones, of which more than 90% are seen a single time; under 0.15% belongs to the top ten. Looked up from germline, CDR1 is SGDLS and CDR2 is YYNGEE. After removal of 0 bases from V and 6 bases from J, the junction contained 11 bases not matched to a gene. The CDR3 is 16 residues long. The V gene is TRBV9, the J gene TRBJ1-2; TRBD1 matches 7 bases. This TCR was recovered from a man aged 18 to 29 in good health. Sequencing input: naive CD4+ T cells sorted from blood. Subset described: CD45RA+ positively selected. The CDR3 sequence is CASSVAPDRSHDGYTF. Written as DNA, the CDR3 is TGTGCCAGCAGCGTAGCCCCGGACAGGTCCCACGATGGCTACACCTTC.